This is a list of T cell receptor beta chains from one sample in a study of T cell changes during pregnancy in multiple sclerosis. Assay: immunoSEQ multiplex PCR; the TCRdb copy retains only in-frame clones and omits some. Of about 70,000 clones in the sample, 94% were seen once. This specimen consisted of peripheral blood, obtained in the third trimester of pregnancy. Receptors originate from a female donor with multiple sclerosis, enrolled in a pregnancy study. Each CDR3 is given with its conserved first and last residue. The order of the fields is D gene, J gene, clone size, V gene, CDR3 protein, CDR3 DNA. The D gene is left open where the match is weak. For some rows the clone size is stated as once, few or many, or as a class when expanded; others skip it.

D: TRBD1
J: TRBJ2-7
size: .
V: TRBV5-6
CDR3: CASSLRQGISYEQYF
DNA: TGTGCCAGCAGCTTGCGACAGGGGATCTCCTACGAGCAGTACTTC

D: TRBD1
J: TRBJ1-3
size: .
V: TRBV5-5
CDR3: CASSFQGAYGNTIYF
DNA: TGTGCCAGCAGCTTTCAGGGGGCATACGGAAACACCATATATTTT

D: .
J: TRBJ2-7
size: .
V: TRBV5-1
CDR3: CASSHSTGYEQYF
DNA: TGCGCCAGCAGCCATTCAACCGGCTACGAGCAGTACTTC

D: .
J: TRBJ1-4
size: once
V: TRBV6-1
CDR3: CASSEGPSVAGKLFF
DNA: TGTGCCAGCAGTGAGGGCCCTTCGGTGGCAGGGAAACTGTTTTTT

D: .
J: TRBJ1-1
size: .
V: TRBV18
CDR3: CASSPPPGLDTEAFF
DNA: TGTGCCAGCTCACCTCCCCCGGGGTTGGACACTGAAGCTTTCTTT

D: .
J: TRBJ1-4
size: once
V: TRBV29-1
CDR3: CSVGLPPELFF
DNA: TGCAGCGTAGGACTCCCCCCGGAACTGTTTTTT

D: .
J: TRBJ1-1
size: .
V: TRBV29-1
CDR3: CSVDRRLSNTEAFF
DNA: TGCAGCGTTGATAGGCGGTTATCGAACACTGAAGCTTTCTTT

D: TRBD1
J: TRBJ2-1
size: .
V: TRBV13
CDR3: CASSSGTGGLNEQFF
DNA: TGTGCCAGCAGCTCCGGGACAGGGGGACTAAATGAGCAGTTCTTC

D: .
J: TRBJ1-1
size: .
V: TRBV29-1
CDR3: CSVESREYTEAFF
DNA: TGCAGCGTTGAGAGCAGGGAATACACTGAAGCTTTCTTT

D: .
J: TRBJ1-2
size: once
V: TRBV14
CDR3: CAIGGGIYGYTF
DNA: TGTGCCATCGGCGGGGGCATCTATGGCTACACCTTC

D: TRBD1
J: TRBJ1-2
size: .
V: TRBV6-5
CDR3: CASSYGQGDYGYTF
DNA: TGTGCCAGCAGTTACGGGCAGGGGGACTATGGCTACACCTTC

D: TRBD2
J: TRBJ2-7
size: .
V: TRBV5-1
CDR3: CASSLVGSGGYQYF
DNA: TGCGCCAGCAGCTTGGTTGGTAGCGGGGGGTATCAGTACTTC

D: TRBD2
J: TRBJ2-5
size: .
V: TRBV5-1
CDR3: CASSQILAAGTQYF
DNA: TGCGCCAGCAGCCAAATACTAGCGGCGGGGACCCAGTACTTC

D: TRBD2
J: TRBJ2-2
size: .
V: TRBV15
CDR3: CATGARGGANTGELFF
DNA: TGTGCCACCGGAGCTCGTGGGGGGGCGAACACCGGGGAGCTGTTTTTT

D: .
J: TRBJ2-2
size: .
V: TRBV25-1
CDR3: CASSEPTGNTGELFF
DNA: TGTGCCAGCAGTGAACCTACAGGGAACACCGGGGAGCTGTTTTTT

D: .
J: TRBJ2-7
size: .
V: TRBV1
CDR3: CTSSQDRSYEQYF
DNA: TGCACCAGCAGCCAGGACAGGTCGTACGAGCAGTACTTC

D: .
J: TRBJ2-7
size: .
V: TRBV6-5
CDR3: CASSPPGRGTYEQYF
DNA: TGTGCCAGCAGTCCCCCGGGCAGGGGCACCTACGAGCAGTACTTC

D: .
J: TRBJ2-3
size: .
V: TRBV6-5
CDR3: CASSYLDGLTDTQYF
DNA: TGTGCCAGCAGTTACCTAGACGGTCTCACAGATACGCAGTATTTT

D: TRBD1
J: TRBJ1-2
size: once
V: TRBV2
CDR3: CASSESTTGGSGYTF
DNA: TGTGCCAGCAGTGAGAGCACGACAGGGGGCAGTGGCTACACCTTC

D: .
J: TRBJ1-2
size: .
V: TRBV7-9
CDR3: CASSLASYYGYTF
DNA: TGTGCCAGCAGCTTAGCCTCCTACTATGGCTACACCTTC

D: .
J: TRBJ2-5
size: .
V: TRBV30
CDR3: CAWSLTIQETQYF
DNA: TGTGCCTGGAGCCTTACAATCCAAGAGACCCAGTACTTC

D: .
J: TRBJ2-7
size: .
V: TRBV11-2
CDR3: CASSLVDFYEQYF
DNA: TGTGCCAGCAGCTTAGTAGATTTTTACGAGCAGTACTTC

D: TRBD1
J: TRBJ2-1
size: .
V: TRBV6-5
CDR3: CASRPMDRGHNEQFF
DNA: TGTGCCAGCAGGCCCATGGACAGGGGACACAATGAGCAGTTCTTC

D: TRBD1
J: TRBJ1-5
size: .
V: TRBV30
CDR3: CAWSSRGLRSNQPQHF
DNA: TGTGCCTGGAGTTCTAGGGGGCTCAGGAGCAATCAGCCCCAGCATTTT

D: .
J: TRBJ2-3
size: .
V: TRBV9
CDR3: CASSVGADTQYF
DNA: TGTGCCAGCAGCGTAGGAGCAGATACGCAGTATTTT

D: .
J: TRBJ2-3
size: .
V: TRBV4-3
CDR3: CASSQAGRTYTDTQYF
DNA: TGCGCCAGCAGCCAAGCGGGCAGGACTTACACAGATACGCAGTATTTT